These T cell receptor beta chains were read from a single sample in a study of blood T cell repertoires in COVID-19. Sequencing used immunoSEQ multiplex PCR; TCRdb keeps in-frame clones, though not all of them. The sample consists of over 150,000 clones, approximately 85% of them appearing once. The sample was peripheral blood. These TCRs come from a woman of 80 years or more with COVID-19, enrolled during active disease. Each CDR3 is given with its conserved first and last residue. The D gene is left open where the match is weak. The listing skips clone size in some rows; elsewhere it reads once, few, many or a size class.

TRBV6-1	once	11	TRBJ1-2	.	TGTGCCAGCAGTGAACTCTATGGCTACACCTTC	CASSELYGYTF
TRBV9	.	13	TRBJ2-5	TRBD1	TGTGCCAGCAGTACAGGGGGCAGCGAGACCCAGTACTTC	CASSTGGSETQYF
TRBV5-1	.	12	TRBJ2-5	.	TGCGCCAGCAGCCAGGGGGGAGAGACCCAGTACTTC	CASSQGGETQYF
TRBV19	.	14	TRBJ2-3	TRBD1	TGTGCCAGTAGTACCGGGACAGCCGGAGATACGCAGTATTTT	CASSTGTAGDTQYF
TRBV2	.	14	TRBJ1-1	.	TGTGCCAGCAGTGCAAATAGGGGGAACACTGAAGCTTTCTTT	CASSANRGNTEAFF
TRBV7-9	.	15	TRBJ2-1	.	TGTGCCAGCAGCTTAGCGCGGGACTCCTACAATGAGCAGTTCTTC	CASSLARDSYNEQFF
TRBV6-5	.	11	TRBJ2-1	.	TGTGCCAGCAGTTACAACAGGGTGCAGTTCTTC	CASSYNRVQFF
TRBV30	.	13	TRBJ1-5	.	TGTGCCTGGAGTGAGCAAGGCAATCAGCCCCAGCATTTT	CAWSEQGNQPQHF
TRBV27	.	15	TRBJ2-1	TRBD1	TGTGCCAGCAGTTGGGGGACAGGGTTGGGGAATGAGCAGTTCTTC	CASSWGTGLGNEQFF
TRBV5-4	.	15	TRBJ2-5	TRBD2	TGTGCCAGCAGCTTGGGAGGGACTAGGGTGGAGACCCAGTACTTC	CASSLGGTRVETQYF
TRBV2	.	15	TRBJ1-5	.	TGTGCCAGCAGTACAAAATCAGGGTCCCCTCAGCCCCAGCATTTT	CASSTKSGSPQPQHF
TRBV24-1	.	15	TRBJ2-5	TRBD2	TGTGCCACCAGTGATCAGACTAGCGGGGAAGAGACCCAGTACTTC	CATSDQTSGEETQYF
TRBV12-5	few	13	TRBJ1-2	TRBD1	TGTGCTAGTGATCCTCAGGGGGGACTGGGCTACACCTTC	CASDPQGGLGYTF
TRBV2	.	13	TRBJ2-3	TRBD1	TGTGCCAGCAGTGAAGTGGGACAGGGACCGCAGTATTTT	CASSEVGQGPQYF
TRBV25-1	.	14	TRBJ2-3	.	TGTGCCACGCGGAGGGCTGTGAGTGCAGATACGCAGTATTTT	CATRRAVSADTQYF
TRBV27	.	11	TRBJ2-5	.	TGTGCCAGCAGTGCCCGGGGGACCCAGTACTTC	CASSARGTQYF
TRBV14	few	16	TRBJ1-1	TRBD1	TGTGCCAGCAGCCAACGACAGGGACACATGAACACTGAAGCTTTCTTT	CASSQRQGHMNTEAFF
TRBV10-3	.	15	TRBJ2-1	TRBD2	TGTGCCATCAGTGAGTCGGTAGGGACTAGCAATGAGCAGTTCTTC	CAISESVGTSNEQFF
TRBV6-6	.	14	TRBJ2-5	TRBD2	TGTGCCAGCAGGGCTAGCGGGGGCTTGGAGACCCAGTACTTC	CASRASGGLETQYF
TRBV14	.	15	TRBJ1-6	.	TGTGCCAGCAGCCAACGACAGACCTATAATTCACCCCTCCACTTT	CASSQRQTYNSPLHF
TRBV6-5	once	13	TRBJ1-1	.	TGTGCCAGCAGTTCTCCGGGGAACACTGAAGCTTTCTTT	CASSSPGNTEAFF
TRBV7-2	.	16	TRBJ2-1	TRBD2	TGTGCCAGCAGCTTAGAGTCGGGGGGTTCCTACAATGAGCAGTTCTTC	CASSLESGGSYNEQFF
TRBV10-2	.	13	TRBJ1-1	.	TGCGCCAGCAGTGAGTCAGGGGAGGGGAAAGCTTTCTTT	CASSESGEGKAFF
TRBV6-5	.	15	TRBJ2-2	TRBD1	TGTGCCAGCAGGAACAGGGGGCCAGGCACCGGGGAGCTGTTTTTT	CASRNRGPGTGELFF
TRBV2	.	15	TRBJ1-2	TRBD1	TGTGCCAGCAGCGGAGTGCGGGACAGTCTTCGGGGCTACACCTTC	CASSGVRDSLRGYTF
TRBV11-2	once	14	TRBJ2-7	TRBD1	TGTGCCAGCAGCCACAACAGGGGGCGTACCGAGCAGTACTTC	CASSHNRGRTEQYF
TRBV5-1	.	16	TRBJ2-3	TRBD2	TGCGCCAGCTTCGGACTAGCGGAGCTCAGCACAGATACGCAGTATTTT	CASFGLAELSTDTQYF
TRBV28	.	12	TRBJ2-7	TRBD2	TGTGCCAGCAGTCTCCAGGGACTAGCGGCGGGTTTC	CASSLQGLAAGF
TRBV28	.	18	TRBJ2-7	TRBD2	TGTGCCAGCAGTTACATCGTGGCTAGCGGGCCTAGCCCCGACGAGCAGTACTTC	CASSYIVASGPSPDEQYF
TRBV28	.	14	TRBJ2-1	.	TGTGCCAGCAGTGCTCAGGACGGACTATATGAGCAGTTCTTC	CASSAQDGLYEQFF
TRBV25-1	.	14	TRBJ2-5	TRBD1	TGTGCCAGCAAAGGTCGCAGGGGGCAAGAGACCCAGTACTTC	CASKGRRGQETQYF
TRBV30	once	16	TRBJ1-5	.	TGTGCCTGGGAACCTCGGGGGAGTTTGGGCAATCAGCCCCAGCATTTT	CAWEPRGSLGNQPQHF
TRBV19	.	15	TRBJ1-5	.	TGTGCCAGTAGTACGAACAGGGTGAGCAATCAGCCCCAGCATTTT	CASSTNRVSNQPQHF
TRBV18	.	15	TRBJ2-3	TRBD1	TGTGCCAGCTCACCTGGGACAGCTAGCACAGATACGCAGTATTTT	CASSPGTASTDTQYF
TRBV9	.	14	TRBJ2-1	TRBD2	TGTGCCAGCGGAAAGAGCGGGGGCTACAATGAGCAGTTCTTC	CASGKSGGYNEQFF
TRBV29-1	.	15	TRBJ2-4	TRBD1	TGCAGCGTTTCCAAGGGGGCCCTAGCCAAAAACATTCAGTACTTC	CSVSKGALAKNIQYF
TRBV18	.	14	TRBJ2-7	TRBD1	TGTGCCAGCTCACCACTGGGACAGGGTAGGGAGCAGTACTTC	CASSPLGQGREQYF
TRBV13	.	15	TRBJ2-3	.	TGTGCCAGCAGCTTAGGACTAGACGTGATGGTTACGCAGTATTTT	CASSLGLDVMVTQYF
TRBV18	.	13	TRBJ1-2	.	TGTGCCAGCTCACCGCTGACAGGAGATGGCTACACCTTC	CASSPLTGDGYTF
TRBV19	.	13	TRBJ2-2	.	TGTGCCAGTAGTATCGGGTTCACCGGGGAGCTGTTTTTT	CASSIGFTGELFF
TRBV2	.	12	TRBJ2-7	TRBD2	TGTGCCAGCAGCCCTAGCGGGGTTCCTCGGTACTTC	CASSPSGVPRYF
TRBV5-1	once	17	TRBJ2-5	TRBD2	TGCGCCAGCAGCTTGGCCGGGCTAGCGGGAACGCAAGAGACCCAGTACTTC	CASSLAGLAGTQETQYF
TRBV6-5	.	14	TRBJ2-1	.	TGTGCCAGCTCGGAGAGTGTCTCCTACAATGAGCAGTTCTTC	CASSESVSYNEQFF
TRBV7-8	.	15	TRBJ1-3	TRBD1	TGTGCCAGCAGCCTTACAGGGGGCGTTCTTAACACCATATATTTT	CASSLTGGVLNTIYF
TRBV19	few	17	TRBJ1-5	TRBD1	TGTGCCAGTAGTATAGCGACACCTGGACAGGGGGGTCAGCCCCAGCATTTT	CASSIATPGQGGQPQHF
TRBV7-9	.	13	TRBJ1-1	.	TGTGCCAGCAGCTTCACAGGGAACACTGAAGCTTTCTTT	CASSFTGNTEAFF
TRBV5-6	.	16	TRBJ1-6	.	TGTGCCAGCAGCTTGTTGGCAGACTCCTATAATTCACCCCTCCACTTT	CASSLLADSYNSPLHF
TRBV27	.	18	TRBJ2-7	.	TGTGCCAGCAGTCGAACTCCTCCCGGGGTTACTGCCCCCTACGAGCAGTACTTC	CASSRTPPGVTAPYEQYF
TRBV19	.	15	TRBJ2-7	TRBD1	TGTGCCAGTAGTAAGCGGGGACAGGGGGCCTACGAGCAGTACTTC	CASSKRGQGAYEQYF
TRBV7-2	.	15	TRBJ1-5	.	TGTGCCAGCAGCCTAGGCCGGGACATCCATCAGCCCCAGCATTTT	CASSLGRDIHQPQHF
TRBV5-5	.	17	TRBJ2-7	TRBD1	TGTGCCAGCAGTCCTTTCCCCGGGACAGCACGCTCCTACGAGCAGTACTTC	CASSPFPGTARSYEQYF
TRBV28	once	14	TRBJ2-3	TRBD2	TGTGCCAGCAATCTAGCGGGGATCACAGATACGCAGTATTTT	CASNLAGITDTQYF
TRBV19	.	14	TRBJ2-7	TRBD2	TGTGCCAGTAAGAAAGCGGGAGGGCCAAATGAGCAGTACTTC	CASKKAGGPNEQYF
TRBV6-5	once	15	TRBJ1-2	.	TGTGCCAGCAGCCCCGATTCTAGCACCGGGTATGGCTACACCTTC	CASSPDSSTGYGYTF
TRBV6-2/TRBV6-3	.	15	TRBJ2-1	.	TGTGCCAGCAGCGGCCTTTGGGGAGCCTACAATGAGCAGTTCTTC	CASSGLWGAYNEQFF
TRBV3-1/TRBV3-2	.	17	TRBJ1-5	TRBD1	TGTGCCAGCAGCCGAAGGGGGGACAGGTTAGATCCTCAGCCCCAGCATTTT	CASSRRGDRLDPQPQHF
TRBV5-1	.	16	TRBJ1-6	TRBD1	TGCGCCAGCAGCTTGGAAGCAGGGGGCTGGTCTTCACCCCTCCACTTT	CASSLEAGGWSSPLHF
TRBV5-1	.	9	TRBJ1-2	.	TGCGCCGGCTTGGGGAGCTGCACCTTC	CAGLGSCTF
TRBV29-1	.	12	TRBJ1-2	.	TGCAGCGTTGAAAGGACACACTATGGCTACACCTTC	CSVERTHYGYTF
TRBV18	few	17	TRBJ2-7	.	TGTGCCAGCTCACCACTGGCGGGATTGGACTCGACCTACGAGCAGTACTTC	CASSPLAGLDSTYEQYF